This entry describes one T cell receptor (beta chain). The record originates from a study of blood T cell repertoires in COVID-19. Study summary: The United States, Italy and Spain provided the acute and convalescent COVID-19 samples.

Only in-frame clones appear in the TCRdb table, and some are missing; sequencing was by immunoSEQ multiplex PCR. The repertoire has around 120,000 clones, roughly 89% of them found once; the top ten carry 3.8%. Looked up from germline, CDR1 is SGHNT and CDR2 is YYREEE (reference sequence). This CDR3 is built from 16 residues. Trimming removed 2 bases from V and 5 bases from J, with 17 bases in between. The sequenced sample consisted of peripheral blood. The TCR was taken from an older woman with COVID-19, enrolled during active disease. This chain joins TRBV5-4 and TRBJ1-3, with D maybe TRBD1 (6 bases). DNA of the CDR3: TGTGCCAGCAGCTTCGTACAGGGAACGCGAAGAAACACCATATATTTT. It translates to CASSFVQGTRRNTIYF.